This T cell receptor (beta chain) was profiled in a study of beta chain features in type 1 diabetes. This clone has only a few counts. The antigen remains undetermined. Study conclusions and caveats: Patients with Type 1 diabetes showed moderately but significantly shorter TCRB CDR3s in all four CD4+ subsets.

Looked up from germline, CDR1 is SGHNT and CDR2 is YYREEE (reference sequence). V was trimmed by 0 bases and J by 6 bases, leaving 3 bases between them. The CDR3 loop spans 11 amino acids. Expressed TCRB transcripts were sequenced, since all the RNA that had been isolated was reverse transcribed. Method: immunoSEQ multiplex PCR; TCRdb's copy keeps in-frame clones and lacks some. The sample shows 600,000 or so clones, 11% to 15% of them seen only once. This chain links TRBV5-4 with TRBJ1-1; D unresolved. This receptor was obtained from a man between 18 and 29 years old with type 1 diabetes. Source material: naive CD4+ T cells from blood. CDR3 DNA sequence: TGTGCCAGCAGCTTGGGAGCTGAAGCTTTCTTT. Translating it yields CASSLGAEAFF.